The source of this TCR beta chain is a study of T cell responses to AZD1222 COVID-19 vaccine. The length of the CDR3 is 14 residues. Between the trimmed V and J ends, which lost 2 bases and 2 bases, there was a span of 10 bases. The V gene's germline CDR1 is SGHTA and CDR2 FQGNSA. Using immunoSEQ multiplex PCR, the repertoire was profiled, and TCRdb retains in-frame clones only, with some absent. The table records some 150,000 clones, more than 90% of them present only once. Concerning this clone: Its antigen remains unknown.

Findings and caveats of the study: The span of vaccine-associated CD4 TCRs extended across spike, with dominance at 160-218 and 743-854. Every sample of the repertoires postdated the peak T cell response. Clonal diversity was possibly underestimated, and the donors were mostly white British, with more females. Nearly half of the spike-specific TCRs reportedly recognize variant regions that carry no mutations.

The sequencing here drew on peripheral blood, taken on day 0 of AZD1222 vaccination. The chain has TRBV7-2 and TRBJ2-7; D is perhaps TRBD2 (6 bases). The receptor was isolated from an adult in good health. CDR3 protein: CASSLTGSPYEQYF. The CDR3, as DNA: TGTGCCAGCAGCTTAACCGGGAGCCCCTACGAGCAGTACTTC.